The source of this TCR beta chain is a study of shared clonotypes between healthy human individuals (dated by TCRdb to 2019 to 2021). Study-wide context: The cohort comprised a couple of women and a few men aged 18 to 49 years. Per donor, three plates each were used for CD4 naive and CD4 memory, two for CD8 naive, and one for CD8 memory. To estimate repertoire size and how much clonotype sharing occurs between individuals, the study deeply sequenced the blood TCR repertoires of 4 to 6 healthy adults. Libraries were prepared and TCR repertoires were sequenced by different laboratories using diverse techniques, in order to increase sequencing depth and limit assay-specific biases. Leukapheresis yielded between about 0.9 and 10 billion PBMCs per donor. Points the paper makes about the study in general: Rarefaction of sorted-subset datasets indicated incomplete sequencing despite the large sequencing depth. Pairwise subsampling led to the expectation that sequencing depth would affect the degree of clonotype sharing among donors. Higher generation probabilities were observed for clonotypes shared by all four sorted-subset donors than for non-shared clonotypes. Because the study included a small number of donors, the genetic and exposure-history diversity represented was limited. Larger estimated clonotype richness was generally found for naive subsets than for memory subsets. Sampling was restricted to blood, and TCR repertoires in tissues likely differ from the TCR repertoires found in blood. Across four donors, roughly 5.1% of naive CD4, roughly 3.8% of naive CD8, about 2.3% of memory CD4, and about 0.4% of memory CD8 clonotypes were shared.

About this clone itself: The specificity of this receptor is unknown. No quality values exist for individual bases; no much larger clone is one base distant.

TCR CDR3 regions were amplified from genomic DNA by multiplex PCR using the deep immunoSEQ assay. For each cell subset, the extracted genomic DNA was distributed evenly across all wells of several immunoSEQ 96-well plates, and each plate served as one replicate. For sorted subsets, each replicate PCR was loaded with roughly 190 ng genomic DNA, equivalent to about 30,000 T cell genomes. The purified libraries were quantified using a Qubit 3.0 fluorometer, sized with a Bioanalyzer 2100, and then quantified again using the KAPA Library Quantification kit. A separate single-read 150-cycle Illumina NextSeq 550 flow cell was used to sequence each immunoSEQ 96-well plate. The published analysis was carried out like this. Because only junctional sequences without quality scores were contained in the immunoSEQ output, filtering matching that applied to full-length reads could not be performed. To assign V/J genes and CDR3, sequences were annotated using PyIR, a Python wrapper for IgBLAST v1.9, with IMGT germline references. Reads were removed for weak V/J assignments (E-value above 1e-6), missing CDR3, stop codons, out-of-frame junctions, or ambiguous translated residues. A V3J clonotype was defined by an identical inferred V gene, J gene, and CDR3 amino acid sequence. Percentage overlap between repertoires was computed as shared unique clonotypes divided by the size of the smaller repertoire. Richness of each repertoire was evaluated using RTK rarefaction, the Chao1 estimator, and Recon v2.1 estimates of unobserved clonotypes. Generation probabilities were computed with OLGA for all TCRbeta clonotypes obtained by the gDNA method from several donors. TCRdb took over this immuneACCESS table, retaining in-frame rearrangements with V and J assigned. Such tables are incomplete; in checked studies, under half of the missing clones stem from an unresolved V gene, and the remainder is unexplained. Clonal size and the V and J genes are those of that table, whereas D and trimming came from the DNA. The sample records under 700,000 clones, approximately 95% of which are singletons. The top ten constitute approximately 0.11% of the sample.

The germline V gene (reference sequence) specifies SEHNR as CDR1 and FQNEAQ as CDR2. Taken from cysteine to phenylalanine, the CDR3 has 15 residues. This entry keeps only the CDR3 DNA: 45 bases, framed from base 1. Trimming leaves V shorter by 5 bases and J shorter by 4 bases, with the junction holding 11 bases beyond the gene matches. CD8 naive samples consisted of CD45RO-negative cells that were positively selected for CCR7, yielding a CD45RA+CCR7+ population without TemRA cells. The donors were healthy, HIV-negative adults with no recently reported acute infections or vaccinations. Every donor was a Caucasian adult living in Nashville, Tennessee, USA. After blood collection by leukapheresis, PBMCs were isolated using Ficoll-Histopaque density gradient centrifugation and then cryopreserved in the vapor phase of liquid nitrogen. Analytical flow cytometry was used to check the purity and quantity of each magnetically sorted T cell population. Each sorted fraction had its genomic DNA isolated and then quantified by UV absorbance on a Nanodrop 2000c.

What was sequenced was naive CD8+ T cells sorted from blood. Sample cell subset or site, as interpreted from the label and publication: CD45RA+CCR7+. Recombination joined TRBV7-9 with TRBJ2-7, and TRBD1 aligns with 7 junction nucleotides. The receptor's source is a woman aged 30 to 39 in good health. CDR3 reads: CASSETQGERYEQYF. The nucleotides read TGTGCCAGCAGCGAAACTCAGGGGGAGCGATACGAGCAGTACTTC.